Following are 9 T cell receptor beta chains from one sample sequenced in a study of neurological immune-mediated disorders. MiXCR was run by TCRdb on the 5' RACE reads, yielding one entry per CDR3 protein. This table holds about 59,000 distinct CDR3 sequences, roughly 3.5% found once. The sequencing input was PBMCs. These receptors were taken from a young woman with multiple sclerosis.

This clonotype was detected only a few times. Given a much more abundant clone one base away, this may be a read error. CDR3 residues: CSVPLRGDTEAFF. The CDR3 bases are TGCAGTGTTCCCTTGAGAGGGGACACTGAAGCTTTCTTT. The chain carries TRBV20-1 and TRBJ1-1; tentatively, D is TRBD1 (5 bases). Germline lookup yields CDR1 DFQATT and CDR2 SNEGSKA (reference sequence). With 7 bases removed from V and 3 bases from J, the gap between germline ends came to 15 bases. This CDR3 region has 13 residues.

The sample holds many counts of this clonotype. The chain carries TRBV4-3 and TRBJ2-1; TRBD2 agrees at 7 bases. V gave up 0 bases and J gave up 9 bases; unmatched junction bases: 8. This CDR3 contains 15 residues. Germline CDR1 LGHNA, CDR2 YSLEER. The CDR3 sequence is CASSQEAGPKGEQFF. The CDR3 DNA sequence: TGCGCCAGCAGCCAAGAAGCGGGACCCAAAGGTGAGCAGTTCTTC.

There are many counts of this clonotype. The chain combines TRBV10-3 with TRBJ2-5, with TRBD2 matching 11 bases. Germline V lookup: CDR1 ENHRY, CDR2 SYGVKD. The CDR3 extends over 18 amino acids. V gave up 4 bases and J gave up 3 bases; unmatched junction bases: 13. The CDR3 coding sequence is TGTGCCATCAGTGGTCGGAGAGGACTAGCGGGTTATAAAGAGACCCAGTACTTC. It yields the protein CAISGRRGLAGYKETQYF.

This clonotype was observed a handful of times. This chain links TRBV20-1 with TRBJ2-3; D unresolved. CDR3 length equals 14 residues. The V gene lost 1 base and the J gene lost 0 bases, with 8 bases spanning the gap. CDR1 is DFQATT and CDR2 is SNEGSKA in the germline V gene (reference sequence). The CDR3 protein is CSARGWQSTDTQYF. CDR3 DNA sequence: TGCAGTGCTAGAGGATGGCAGAGCACAGATACGCAGTATTTT.

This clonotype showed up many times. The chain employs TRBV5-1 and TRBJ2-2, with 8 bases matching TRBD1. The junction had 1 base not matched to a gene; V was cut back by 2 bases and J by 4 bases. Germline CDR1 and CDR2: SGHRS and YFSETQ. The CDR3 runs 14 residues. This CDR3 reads CASSFDRGTGELFF. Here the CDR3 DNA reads TGCGCCAGCAGCTTTGACAGGGGCACCGGGGAGCTGTTTTTT. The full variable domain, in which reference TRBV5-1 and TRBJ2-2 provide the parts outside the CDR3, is KAGVTQTPRYLIKTRGQQVTLSCSPISGHRSVSWYQQTPGQGLQFLFEYFSETQRNKGNFPGRFSGRQFSNSRSEMNVSTLELGDSALYLCASSFDRGTGELFFGEGSRLTVL.

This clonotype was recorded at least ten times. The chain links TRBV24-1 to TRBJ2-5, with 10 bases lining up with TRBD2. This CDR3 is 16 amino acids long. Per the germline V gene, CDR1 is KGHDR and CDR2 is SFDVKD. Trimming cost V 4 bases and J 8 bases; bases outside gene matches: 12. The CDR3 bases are TGTGCCACCAGTGACCCCACGGGACTAGCGAGGGATACCCAGTACTTC. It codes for CATSDPTGLARDTQYF.

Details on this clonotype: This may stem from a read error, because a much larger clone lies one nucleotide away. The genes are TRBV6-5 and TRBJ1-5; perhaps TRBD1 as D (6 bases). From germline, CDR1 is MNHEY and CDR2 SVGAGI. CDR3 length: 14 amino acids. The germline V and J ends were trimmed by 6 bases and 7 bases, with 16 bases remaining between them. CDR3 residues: CASSLAGTGQPQHF. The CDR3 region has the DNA TGTGCCAGCAGCCTGGCCGGAACAGGGCAGCCCCAGCATTTT.

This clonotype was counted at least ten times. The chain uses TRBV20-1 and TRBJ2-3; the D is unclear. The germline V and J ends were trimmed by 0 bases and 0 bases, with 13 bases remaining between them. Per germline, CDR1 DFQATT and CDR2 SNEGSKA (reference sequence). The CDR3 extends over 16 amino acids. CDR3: CSARDPGRRSTDTQYF. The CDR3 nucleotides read TGCAGTGCTAGAGATCCCGGCAGGCGGAGCACAGATACGCAGTATTTT.

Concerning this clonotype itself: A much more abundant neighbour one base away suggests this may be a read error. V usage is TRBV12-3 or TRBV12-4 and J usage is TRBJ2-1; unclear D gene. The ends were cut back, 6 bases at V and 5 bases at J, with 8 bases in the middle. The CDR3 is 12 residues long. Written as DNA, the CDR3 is TGTGCCAGCAGGGAAAGGGACAATGAGCAGTTCTTC. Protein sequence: CASRERDNEQFF.